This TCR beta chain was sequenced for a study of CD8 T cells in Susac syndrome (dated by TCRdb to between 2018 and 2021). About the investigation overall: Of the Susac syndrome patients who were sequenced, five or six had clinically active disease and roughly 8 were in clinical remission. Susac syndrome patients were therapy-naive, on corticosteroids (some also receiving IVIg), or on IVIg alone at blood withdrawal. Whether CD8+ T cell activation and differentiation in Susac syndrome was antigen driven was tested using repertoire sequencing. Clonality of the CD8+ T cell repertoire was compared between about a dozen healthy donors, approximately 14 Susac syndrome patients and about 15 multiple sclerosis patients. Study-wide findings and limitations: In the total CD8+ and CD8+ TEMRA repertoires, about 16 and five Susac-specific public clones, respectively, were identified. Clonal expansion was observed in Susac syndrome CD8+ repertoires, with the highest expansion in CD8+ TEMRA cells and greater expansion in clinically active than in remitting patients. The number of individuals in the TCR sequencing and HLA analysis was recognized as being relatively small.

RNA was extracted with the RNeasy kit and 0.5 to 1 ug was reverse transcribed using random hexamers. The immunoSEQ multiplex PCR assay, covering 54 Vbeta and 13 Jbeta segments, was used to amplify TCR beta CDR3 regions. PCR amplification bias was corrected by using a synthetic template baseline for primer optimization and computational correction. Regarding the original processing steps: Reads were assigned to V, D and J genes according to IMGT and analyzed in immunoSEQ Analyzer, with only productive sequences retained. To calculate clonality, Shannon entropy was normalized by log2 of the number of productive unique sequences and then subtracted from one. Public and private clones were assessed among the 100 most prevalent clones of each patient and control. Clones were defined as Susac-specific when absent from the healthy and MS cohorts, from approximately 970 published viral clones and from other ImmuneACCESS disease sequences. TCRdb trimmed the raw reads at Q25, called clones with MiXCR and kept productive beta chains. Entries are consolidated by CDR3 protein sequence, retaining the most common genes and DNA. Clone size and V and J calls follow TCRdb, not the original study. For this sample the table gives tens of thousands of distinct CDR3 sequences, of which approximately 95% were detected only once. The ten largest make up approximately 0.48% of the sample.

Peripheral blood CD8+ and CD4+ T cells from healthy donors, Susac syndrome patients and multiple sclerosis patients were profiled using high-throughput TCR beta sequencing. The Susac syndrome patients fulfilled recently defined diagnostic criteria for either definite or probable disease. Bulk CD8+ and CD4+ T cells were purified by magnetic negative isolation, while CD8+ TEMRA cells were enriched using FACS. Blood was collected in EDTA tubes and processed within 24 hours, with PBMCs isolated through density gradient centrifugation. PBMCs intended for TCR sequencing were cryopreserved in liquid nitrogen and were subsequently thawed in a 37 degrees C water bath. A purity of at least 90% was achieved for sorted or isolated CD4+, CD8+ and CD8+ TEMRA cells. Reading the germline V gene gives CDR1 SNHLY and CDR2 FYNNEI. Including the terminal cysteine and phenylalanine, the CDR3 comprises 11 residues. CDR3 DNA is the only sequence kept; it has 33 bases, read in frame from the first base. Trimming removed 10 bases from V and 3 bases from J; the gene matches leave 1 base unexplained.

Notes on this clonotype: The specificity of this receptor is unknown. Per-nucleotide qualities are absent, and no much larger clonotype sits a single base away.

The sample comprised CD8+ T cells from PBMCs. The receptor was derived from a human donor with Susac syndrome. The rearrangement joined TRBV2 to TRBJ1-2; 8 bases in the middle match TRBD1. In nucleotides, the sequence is TGTGCCAAGACAGGGGACTATGGCTACACCTTC. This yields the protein CAKTGDYGYTF. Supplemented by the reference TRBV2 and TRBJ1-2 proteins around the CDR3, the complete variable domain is EPEVTQTPSHQVTQMGQEVILRCVPISNHLYFYWYRQILGQKVEFLVSFYNNEISEKSEIFDDQFSVERPDGSNFTLKIRSTKLEDSAMYFCAKTGDYGYTFGSGTRLTVV.